This T cell receptor (beta chain) derives from a study of T cell responses to AZD1222 COVID-19 vaccine. At the level of the study: Second-dose recipients at about 4 or about 12 weeks were treated as one pooled group.

Trimming shortened V by 11 bases and J by 4 bases, and 15 bases separated the two germline ends. Germline CDR1 and CDR2: MNHEY and SVGAGI. The CDR3 is 13 amino acids. Findings and limits, study-wide: Reports indicate that nearly half of spike-specific TCRs are directed at unmutated variant regions. Two AZD1222 administrations were followed by greater Spike-specific TCR breadth and depth.

Profiled with immunoSEQ multiplex PCR; TCRdb holds only in-frame clones, not every one. The sample holds about 150,000 clones, around 91% seen once. On this clone itself: Its antigen is undetermined.

The sequencing used peripheral blood, collected on day 0 of AZD1222 vaccination. This receptor was obtained from an adult in good health. The chain links TRBV6-5 to TRBJ2-4; D might be TRBD1 or TRBD2, each matching 6 bases. Here the CDR3 DNA reads TGTGCCGAAGGGGGGCAGGGGAAAAACATTCAGTACTTC. This gives the protein CAEGGQGKNIQYF.